Listed here are 3 T cell receptor beta chains from one sample, sequenced in a study of blood T cell repertoires in COVID-19. TCRdb's copy holds only in-frame clones and misses some; the assay was immunoSEQ multiplex PCR. The data hold about 380,000 clones, with more than 75% observed a single time. Sequenced sample: peripheral blood. The receptors originated from a human donor with acute or convalescent COVID-19. The donor label of this sample is uncertain.

The J gene is TRBJ1-4, the V gene TRBV7-6, with D perhaps matching TRBD1 (6 bases). The germline V gene encodes CDR1 SGHVS and CDR2 FNYEAQ. The CDR3 has 13 residues. Deletions cut 3 bases from V and 15 bases from J, with 17 bases between. The CDR3 nucleotides read TGTGCCAGCAGCTTGGACACACAGGGAGAAATGTTTTTT. Protein: CASSLDTQGEMFF. Complete variable domain (other parts from reference TRBV7-6 and TRBJ1-4): GAGVSQSPRYKVTKRGQDVALRCDPISGHVSLYWYRQALGQGPEFLTYFNYEAQQDKSGLPNDRFSAERPEGSISTLTIQRTEQRDSAMYRCASSLDTQGEMFFGSGTQLSVL.

This clone was counted a few times. This rearrangement joins TRBV28 to TRBJ1-1; possibly TRBD1 for D (5 bases). The V end was cut by 6 bases, the J end by 4 bases, with 15 bases between. This CDR3 has 14 amino acids. Germline V gives CDR1 MDHEN, CDR2 SYDVKM. The CDR3 DNA follows: TGTGCCAGCAGCTCCGAGGGGAGGGCCACTGAAGCTTTCTTT. Protein product: CASSSEGRATEAFF.

The V gene is TRBV18, the J gene TRBJ2-5; tentative D call: TRBD2 (5 bases). The CDR3 runs 12 residues. Germline V gene sequence: CDR1 KGHSH, CDR2 LQKENI. V was pared by 1 base and J by 5 bases, with 5 bases between. CDR3 coding DNA: TGTGCCAGCTCACCACGGAGGGAGACCCAGTACTTC. Protein: CASSPRRETQYF.